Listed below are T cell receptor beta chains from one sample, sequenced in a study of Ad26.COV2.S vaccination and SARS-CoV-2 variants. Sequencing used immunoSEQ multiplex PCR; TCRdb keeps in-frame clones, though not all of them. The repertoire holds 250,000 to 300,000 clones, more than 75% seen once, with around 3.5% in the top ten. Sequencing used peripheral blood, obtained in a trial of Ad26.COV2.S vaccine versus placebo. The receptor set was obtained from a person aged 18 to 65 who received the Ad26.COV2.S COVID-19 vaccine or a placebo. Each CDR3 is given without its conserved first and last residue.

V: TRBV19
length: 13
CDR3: ASKQLLANTGELF

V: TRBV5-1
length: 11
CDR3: ASSFGTNTEAF

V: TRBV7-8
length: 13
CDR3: ASSPWDRGGETQY

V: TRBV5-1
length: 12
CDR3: ASSTVVGGETQY

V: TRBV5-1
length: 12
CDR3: ASSPGQYQETQY

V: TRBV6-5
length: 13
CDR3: ASSLDAGYDNEQF

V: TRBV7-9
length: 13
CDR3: ASSEGQGLRQPQH

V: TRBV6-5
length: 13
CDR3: ASSYPDRAEETQY

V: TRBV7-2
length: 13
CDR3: ASSFRQGGNSPLH

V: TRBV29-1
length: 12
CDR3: SVSGTPRDTEAF

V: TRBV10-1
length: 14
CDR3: ASRFPCWTANYGYT

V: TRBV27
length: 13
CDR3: ASSSQGDRVEKLF

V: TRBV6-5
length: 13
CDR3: ASSYRGRGGTEAF

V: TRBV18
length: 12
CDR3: ASSPRQGVEGYT